This T cell receptor (beta chain) was retrieved from a study of cytomegalovirus exposure and HLA in healthy donors. Study observations and caveats: Sequencing likely generated an artifact that appeared as a cluster of highly shared sequence variants.

Details on this clone: The antigen is not known. Sequence at one end of the junction differs from germline and may be a read error. The sample contains more than one DNA sequence encoding this CDR3.

Donors counted as nominally healthy when sampled, yet unrecorded immune exposures were likely. The PCR contained 60 Vbeta and 13 Jbeta primers. Here immunoSEQ multiplex PCR was the method, and the copy in TCRdb shows in-frame clones only, minus some. The data show about 110,000 clones, less than 85% seen once. CDR1 and CDR2 (germline): MNHEY, SVGAGI. This CDR3 has 14 residues. This receptor was identified in a man under 40 in good health and CMV-seropositive. Specimen: PBMCs. The chain uses TRBV6-5 and TRBJ2-3; 8 nucleotides agree with TRBD2. CDR3 nucleotide sequence: TGCGCCAGCAGTGCCGGGGGGGTCACAGATACGCAGTATTTT. Residues: CASSAGGVTDTQYF.